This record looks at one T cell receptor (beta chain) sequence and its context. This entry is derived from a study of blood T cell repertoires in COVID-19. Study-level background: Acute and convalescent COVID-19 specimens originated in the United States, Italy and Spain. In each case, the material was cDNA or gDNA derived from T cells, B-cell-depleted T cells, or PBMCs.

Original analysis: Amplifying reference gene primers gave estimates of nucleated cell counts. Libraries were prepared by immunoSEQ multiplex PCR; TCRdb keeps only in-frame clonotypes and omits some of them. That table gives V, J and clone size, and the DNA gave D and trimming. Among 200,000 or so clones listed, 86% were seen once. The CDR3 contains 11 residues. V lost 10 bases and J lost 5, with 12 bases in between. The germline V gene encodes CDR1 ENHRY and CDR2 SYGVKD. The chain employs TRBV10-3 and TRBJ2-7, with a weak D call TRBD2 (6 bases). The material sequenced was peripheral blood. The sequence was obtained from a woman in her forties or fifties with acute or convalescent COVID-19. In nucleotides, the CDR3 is TGTGCCACCAGGGACTCAGACGAGCAGTACTTC. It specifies CATRDSDEQYF.